A single sample gave rise to the 21 T cell receptor beta chains below, sequenced in a study of blood T cell repertoires in COVID-19. Assay: immunoSEQ multiplex PCR; the TCRdb copy retains only in-frame clones and omits some. The sample has approximately 110,000 clones, approximately 89% seen once. The sequencing input was peripheral blood. The source of these receptors is a woman aged 55-75 years with COVID-19, enrolled during active disease.

V is TRBV3-1 (or the pseudogene TRBV3-2) and J is TRBJ1-4, with 8 bases aligning to TRBD1. Losses at the gene ends were 5 bases for V and 0 bases for J; bases not matched to a gene: 8. The CDR3 is made up of 17 amino acids. CDR1 LGHDT and CDR2 YNNKEL come from the germline V gene (reference sequence). CDR3 nucleotide sequence: TGTGCCAGCAGCGCTCGAGACAGGGGAGCAACTAATGAAAAACTGTTTTTT. Its translation: CASSARDRGATNEKLFF.

J is TRBJ1-1 and V is TRBV7-8; a possible D gene is TRBD1 (5 bases). Germline loops: CDR1 SGHVS, CDR2 FQNEAQ. V lost 4 bases to trimming and J lost 1 base, with 10 bases between them. This CDR3 has 14 residues. The CDR3 loop reads CASSYRGGNTEAFF. The CDR3 region has the DNA TGTGCCAGCAGCTACCGGGGGGGGAACACTGAAGCTTTCTTT. The full variable domain, its missing parts supplied by reference TRBV7-8 and TRBJ1-1, is GAGVSQSPRYKVAKRGQDVALRCDPISGHVSLFWYQQALGQGPEFLTYFQNEAQLDKSGLPSDRFFAERPEGSVSTLKIQRTQQEDSAVYLCASSYRGGNTEAFFGQGTRLTVV.

The chain is built from TRBV3-1 (or the pseudogene TRBV3-2) and TRBJ2-1; 7 bases line up with TRBD2. V gave up 4 bases and J gave up 0 bases; unmatched junction bases: 3. The germline CDR1 and CDR2 sequences are LGHDT and YNNKEL (reference sequence). This CDR3 has 15 residues. The CDR3 reads CASSPSGVSYNEQFF. CDR3 bases: TGTGCCAGCAGCCCCAGCGGGGTCTCCTACAATGAGCAGTTCTTC.

The CDR3 DNA sequence: TGCGCCAGCAGCCAAGTAGGGACAGACTATGGCTACACCTTC. It codes for CASSQVGTDYGYTF. The chain links TRBV4-1 to TRBJ1-2; 7 bases agree with TRBD1. After removal of 1 base from V and 3 bases from J, the junction contained 2 bases not matched to a gene. CDR3 size: 14 residues. The germline V gene encodes CDR1 MGHRA and CDR2 YSYEKL.

This clone appeared a few times. Here the CDR3 reads CATSGFSNEQFF. CDR3 nucleotides: TGTGCCACCAGTGGCTTCAGCAATGAGCAGTTCTTC. The rearrangement joins TRBV24-1 to TRBJ2-1; D not resolved. Per germline, CDR1 KGHDR and CDR2 SFDVKD. This CDR3 has 12 amino acids. Deletions cut 5 bases from V and 6 bases from J, with 7 bases between.

The rearrangement links TRBV7-7 to TRBJ1-1, with D hard to call. This CDR3 has 13 amino acids. V dropped 6 bases and J dropped 2 bases, with 10 bases sitting between them. The germline V gene encodes CDR1 SSHAT and CDR2 FNYEAQ (reference sequence). The CDR3 loop reads CASSMHRNTEAFF. CDR3 DNA: TGTGCCAGCAGTATGCACAGAAACACTGAAGCTTTCTTT.

The chain employs TRBV28 and TRBJ1-2, with D possibly matching TRBD1 (5 bases). With 2 bases removed from V and 8 bases from J, the gap between germline ends came to 21 bases. The CDR3 has 16 amino acids. Germline V gives CDR1 MDHEN, CDR2 SYDVKM. The DNA of the CDR3 is TGTGCCAGCAGTTTAGGGATGGCAGGGTCTCTTCGCGGCTACACCTTC. Amino acid sequence: CASSLGMAGSLRGYTF.

This chain connects TRBV11-2 to TRBJ2-3; 10 bases agree with TRBD1. This CDR3 region has 16 residues. CDR1 is SGHAT and CDR2 is FQNNGV in the germline V gene. V shed 3 bases and J 4 bases; nucleotides not matched to a gene: 7. The CDR3 DNA reads as TGTGCCAGCAGCTTGCGGCCGGACAGGGGGGCAGATACGCAGTATTTT. Translation: CASSLRPDRGADTQYF.

Here the CDR3 DNA reads TGTGCCAGTAGTCTCGGACAGGGATTCAATCAGCCCCAGCATTTT. This codes for CASSLGQGFNQPQHF. The chain recombines TRBV19 with TRBJ1-5; 8 bases are shared with TRBD1. The J segment lost 3 bases and the V segment lost 5 bases, leaving 6 bases of the junction unmatched. CDR1 LNHDA and CDR2 SQIVND come from the germline V gene (reference sequence). This CDR3 has 15 residues.

The chain joins TRBV30 to TRBJ1-1; D remains unclear. This CDR3 contains 13 residues. Trimming cost V 1 base and J 2 bases, with 8 bases left between them. CDR1 and CDR2 from the germline V gene are GTSNPN and SVGIG (reference sequence). CDR3 in amino acids: CAWSALLNTEAFF. Written as DNA, the CDR3 is TGTGCCTGGAGTGCTCTTTTAAACACTGAAGCTTTCTTT.

The chain is built from TRBV2 and TRBJ2-3; no definite D call. The germline V and J ends were trimmed by 6 bases and 0 bases, with 4 bases remaining between them. The CDR3 contains 12 residues. CDR1 is SNHLY and CDR2 is FYNNEI in the germline V gene. The DNA of the CDR3 is TGTGCCAGCAGGACAAGCACAGATACGCAGTATTTT. It codes for CASRTSTDTQYF.

The chain has TRBV19 and TRBJ1-1, with D possibly matching TRBD1 (5 bases). Per germline, CDR1 LNHDA and CDR2 SQIVND (reference sequence). The CDR3 sequence is 11 residues long. V was cut by 8 bases and J by 8 bases, with 12 bases left in between. The CDR3 loop is CASRDSREAFF. In nucleotides, the CDR3 is TGTGCCAGTCGGGACTCACGGGAAGCTTTCTTT. Full variable domain (rest looked up from reference TRBV19 and TRBJ1-1): DGGITQSPKYLFRKEGQNVTLSCEQNLNHDAMYWYRQDPGQGLRLIYYSQIVNDFQKGDIAEGYSVSREKKESFPLTVTSAQKNPTAFYLCASRDSREAFFGQGTRLTVV.

This clone was observed once. DNA for the CDR3: TGTGCCAGCAGTTACCTCGGGGACTTTGCTGAAGCTTTCTTT. Translation: CASSYLGDFAEAFF. The chain is built from TRBV6-2 or TRBV6-3 and TRBJ1-1; TRBD1 is a possible D gene (5 bases). The V gene's germline CDR1 is MNHEY and CDR2 SVGEGT. The V end lost 2 bases, the J end lost 6 bases, and 13 bases lay between the germline ends. CDR3 size: 14 residues.

The J gene is TRBJ1-2, the V gene TRBV5-4; maybe TRBD1 (6 bases). Germline loops: CDR1 SGHNT, CDR2 YYREEE (reference sequence). The CDR3 loop spans 16 amino acids. V was clipped by 1 base and J by 6 bases, with 19 bases between them. In nucleotides, the CDR3 is TGTGCCAGCAGCTTGCAAACAGGGTCTATAAGGGATGGCTACACCTTC. Amino acid sequence: CASSLQTGSIRDGYTF.

This clone was detected a few times. The V and J genes are TRBV6-2 or TRBV6-3 and TRBJ2-7, with 12 positions matching TRBD2. From germline, CDR1 is MNHEY and CDR2 SVGEGT. Unmatched junction bases numbered 6, after V lost 6 bases and J lost 6 bases. The length of the CDR3 is 14 residues. DNA for the CDR3: TGTGCCAGCAGCCGACTAGCGGGGGTTTTCGAGCAGTACTTC. Translated: CASSRLAGVFEQYF.

V usage is TRBV3-1 (or the pseudogene TRBV3-2) and J usage is TRBJ2-1; weak D call: TRBD2 (5 bases). Germline V CDR1 and CDR2: LGHDT, YNNKEL (reference sequence). V lost 2 bases and J lost 9, with 14 bases in between. The CDR3 has 14 amino acids. CDR3: CASSQSEVFSEQFF. Here the CDR3 DNA reads TGTGCCAGCAGCCAATCGGAGGTTTTCTCTGAGCAGTTCTTC.

The V gene is TRBV4-2, the J gene TRBJ1-4; tentative D call: TRBD1 (6 bases). Germline values: CDR1 LGHNA, CDR2 YNFKEQ. The V end was cut by 0 bases, the J end by 10 bases, with 12 bases between. The CDR3 length is 14 residues. DNA for the CDR3: TGTGCCAGCAGCCAAGATTACAGGGATGGAAAACTGTTTTTT. As protein: CASSQDYRDGKLFF.

CDR3 coding DNA: TGTGCCAGCAGCTCGGGACAGGAGAACTATGGCTACACCTTC. Residues: CASSSGQENYGYTF. The chain uses TRBV5-4 and TRBJ1-2, with TRBD1 identical over 8 bases. The CDR3 runs 14 residues. V dropped 3 bases and J dropped 2; count of bases not matched to a gene: 3. CDR1 and CDR2 from the germline V gene are SGHNT and YYREEE (reference sequence). Full variable domain (missing parts from reference TRBV5-4 and TRBJ1-2): ETGVTQSPTHLIKTRGQQVTLRCSSQSGHNTVSWYQQALGQGPQFIFQYYREEENGRGNFPPRFSGLQFPNYSSELNVNALELDDSALYLCASSSGQENYGYTFGSGTRLTVV.

Only one count was recorded for this clone. This chain links TRBV5-6 with TRBJ1-1; D unresolved. The V gene's germline CDR1 is SGHDT and CDR2 YYEEEE. The CDR3 sequence is 12 residues long. V lost 4 bases, J lost 8 bases, and 12 bases lay in between. The CDR3 loop is CASSGPSLEAFF. Here the CDR3 DNA reads TGTGCCAGCAGCGGGCCGTCGCTGGAAGCTTTCTTT.

This chain links TRBV30 with TRBJ2-2; the D is unclear. The germline CDR1 and CDR2 sequences are GTSNPN and SVGIG (reference sequence). V was trimmed by 4 bases and J by 2 bases, leaving 8 bases between them. The CDR3 spans 13 residues. CDR3 sequence: CAWNPTNTGELFF. The CDR3 DNA reads TGTGCCTGGAACCCGACTAACACCGGGGAGCTGTTTTTT.

The rearrangement joins TRBV7-8 to TRBJ1-1, with unresolved D. V was pared by 4 bases and J by 3 bases, with 9 bases between. The CDR3 totals 13 residues. Germline values: CDR1 SGHVS, CDR2 FQNEAQ. CDR3 bases: TGTGCCAGCAGCTCCCCTACGGACACTGAAGCTTTCTTT. This translates into CASSSPTDTEAFF.